This entry features one T cell receptor beta chain sequence. The data derive from a study of blood T cell repertoires in COVID-19. Turning to the study itself: Samples taken during acute and convalescent COVID-19 were collected in the United States, Italy and Spain. In each case, the material was cDNA or gDNA derived from T cells, B-cell-depleted T cells, or PBMCs.

This CDR3 has 10 amino acids. V was shortened by 6 bases and J by 7 bases, with 6 bases between the two germline ends. Per the original methods: Researchers report that nucleated cell counts were estimated from reference gene primer amplification. Produced via immunoSEQ multiplex PCR; TCRdb's table is partial and in-frame only. V and J calls and clone size are as listed in that table; D and trimming were resolved from the DNA. The repertoire consists of some 250,000 clones, with 81% occurring once and the leading ten covering about 7.4%. The sequencing input was peripheral blood. The chain combines TRBV12-3 or TRBV12-4 with TRBJ1-2; D is perhaps TRBD1 (5 bases). This TCR was sampled from a woman of 80 years or more with acute or convalescent COVID-19. The CDR3 coding sequence is TGTGCCAGCAGAGGGGTTGGCTACACCTTC. Translation gives CASRGVGYTF.